A selection of T cell receptor beta chains follows, all from one sample in a study of identical twins. A single record per CDR3 protein comes from TCRdb applying MiXCR to the 5' RACE reads. The data contain around 1.7 million distinct CDR3 sequences, less than 35% of them singletons. The specimen sequenced was cord blood. These receptor sequences come from a newborn girl in good health. CDR3s include the opening cysteine and the closing phenylalanine or tryptophan. D genes are given only for firm matches. Clone size appears in some rows only: once, few, many, or a class for an expanded clone.

>TRBD1|15|TRBV3-1|NA|TRBJ2-7
CASSQTRTGGYEQYF
TGTGCCAGCAGCCAAACACGGACAGGGGGATACGAGCAGTACTTC
>NA|16|TRBV20-1|NA|TRBJ2-7
CSARDTPPLGGNEQYF
TGCAGTGCTAGAGATACCCCTCCTCTGGGGGGCAATGAGCAGTACTTC
>TRBD2|16|TRBV9|NA|TRBJ2-7
CASSVAGTSGSYEQYF
TGTGCCAGCAGCGTAGCTGGGACTAGCGGGTCCTACGAGCAGTACTTC
>TRBD1|14|TRBV30|NA|TRBJ2-3
CAWNRDRVQGTQYF
TGTGCCTGGAACCGGGACAGGGTCCAAGGTACGCAGTATTTT
>NA|11|TRBV29-1|few|TRBJ2-1
CSVEAAYEQFF
TGCAGCGTTGAAGCCGCGTATGAGCAGTTCTTC
>NA|13|TRBV24-1|many|TRBJ1-2
CATSDLSGNGYTF
TGTGCCACCAGTGATTTGTCGGGGAATGGCTACACCTTC
>TRBD2|15|TRBV3-1|few|TRBJ2-5
CASSMETSGRGEQYF
TGTGCCAGCAGTATGGAGACTAGCGGGAGAGGGGAGCAGTACTTC
>TRBD2|19|TRBV24-1|NA|TRBJ2-7
CATSDFRASGYPSYNEQYF
TGTGCCACCAGTGATTTCAGGGCTAGCGGGTACCCTTCCTACAATGAGCAGTACTTC
>NA|16|TRBV5-1|few|TRBJ2-3
CASSLAWTISTDTQYF
TGCGCCAGCAGCTTGGCTTGGACGATTAGCACAGATACGCAGTATTTT
>NA|14|TRBV5-1|NA|TRBJ2-3
CASSSLGTTDTQYF
TGCGCCAGCAGCTCGCTAGGGACCACAGATACGCAGTATTTT
>TRBD2|18|TRBV18|few|TRBJ2-1
CASASPVLAGVSYNEQFF
TGTGCCAGCGCTTCGCCGGTACTAGCGGGAGTTTCCTACAATGAGCAGTTCTTC
>TRBD2|17|TRBV3-1|NA|TRBJ2-1
CASSQGVAGVFRDEQFF
TGTGCCAGCAGCCAAGGGGTAGCGGGAGTGTTTCGCGATGAGCAGTTCTTC
>NA|13|TRBV20-1|few|TRBJ2-7
CSARQVTPYEQYF
TGCAGTGCTAGACAGGTAACCCCCTACGAGCAGTACTTC
>NA|13|TRBV24-1|few|TRBJ1-2
CATSEQLFYGYTF
TGTGCCACCAGTGAGCAGCTTTTCTATGGCTACACCTTC
>TRBD1|13|TRBV20-1|NA|TRBJ2-7
CSGARTGRYEQYF
TGCAGTGGGGCTCGGACAGGGAGGTACGAGCAGTACTTC
>TRBD1|16|TRBV5-1|NA|TRBJ2-3
CASSFFPGQGTDTQYF
TGCGCCAGCAGCTTTTTCCCGGGACAGGGGACAGATACGCAGTATTTT
>TRBD1|17|TRBV6-6|NA|TRBJ2-2
CASSNLRGQGVTGELFF
TGTGCCAGCAGTAACCTCAGGGGGCAGGGGGTCACCGGGGAGCTGTTTTTT
>NA|17|TRBV5-1|NA|TRBJ1-1
CASSLAGDWVGGTEAFF
TGCGCCAGCAGCTTGGCAGGTGATTGGGTTGGAGGCACTGAAGCTTTCTTT
>TRBD2|15|TRBV28|NA|TRBJ2-7
CASSRGGSRDYGQYF
TGTGCCAGCAGCCGCGGGGGGTCTCGCGACTACGGGCAGTACTTC
>NA|14|TRBV7-3|NA|TRBJ2-3
CASSLMPTRDTQYF
TGTGCCAGCAGCTTAATGCCTACTAGAGATACGCAGTATTTT
>TRBD2|15|TRBV24-1|few|TRBJ2-7
CATSPSGRLVDEQYF
TGTGCCACCAGCCCTAGCGGGAGGTTGGTCGACGAGCAGTACTTC
>NA|12|TRBV28|NA|TRBJ2-7
CASSLVWGEQYF
TGTGCCAGCAGTTTGGTCTGGGGGGAGCAGTACTTC
>TRBD2|12|TRBV20-1|NA|TRBJ2-7
CSAISGGYEQYF
TGCAGTGCTATCTCGGGGGGCTACGAGCAGTACTTC
>TRBD2|16|TRBV7-8|few|TRBJ2-1
CASSLEHRGGYNEQFF
TGTGCCAGCAGCTTAGAACATCGGGGGGGTTACAATGAGCAGTTCTTC
>NA|15|TRBV7-9|few|TRBJ1-2
CASSLGGRGNYGYTF
TGTGCCAGCAGCTTAGGGGGCAGGGGTAACTATGGCTACACCTTC
>TRBD1|17|TRBV4-2|NA|TRBJ1-5
CASSQAIGQGNSQPQHF
TGTGCCAGCAGCCAAGCAATCGGACAGGGGAATAGTCAGCCCCAGCATTTT
>TRBD2|16|TRBV28|few|TRBJ2-3
CASSDHSGRAADTQYF
TGTGCCAGCAGTGACCATAGCGGGAGGGCGGCAGATACGCAGTATTTT
>NA|13|TRBV12-3/TRBV12-4|NA|TRBJ1-1
CASSFGGVTEAFF
TGTGCCAGCAGTTTTGGGGGGGTCACTGAAGCTTTCTTT
>NA|16|TRBV18|NA|TRBJ1-6
CASSPGYLTANSPLHF
TGTGCCAGCTCACCGGGTTATTTGACAGCTAATTCACCCCTCCACTTT
>NA|12|TRBV10-3|NA|TRBJ2-5
CAIAGTQETQYF
TGTGCCATCGCCGGGACACAAGAGACCCAGTACTTC
>TRBD2|19|TRBV2|NA|TRBJ2-5
CASSDLRLAGASFGETQYF
TGTGCCAGCAGTGACCTTCGACTAGCGGGGGCCTCGTTTGGGGAGACCCAGTACTTC
>NA|14|TRBV27|few|TRBJ2-7
CASSLSGDLYEQYF
TGTGCCAGCAGTTTATCAGGGGACCTCTACGAGCAGTACTTC
>NA|11|TRBV25-1|NA|TRBJ2-1
CASSEGTEQFF
TGTGCCAGCAGTGAAGGGACTGAGCAATTCTTC
>NA|14|TRBV19|NA|TRBJ2-1
CASSIGQSYNEQFF
TGTGCCAGTAGTATAGGGCAATCCTACAATGAGCAGTTCTTC
>TRBD1|17|TRBV6-1|NA|TRBJ2-3
CASSGTGKKWGTDTQYF
TGTGCCAGCAGTGGGACAGGGAAGAAGTGGGGCACAGATACGCAGTATTTT
>TRBD2|16|TRBV4-2|few|TRBJ2-2
CASSQVREWGTGELFF
TGTGCCAGCAGCCAAGTGCGGGAGTGGGGCACCGGGGAGCTGTTTTTT
>TRBD1|14|TRBV20-1|few|TRBJ1-4
CSAINRGLGEKLFF
TGCAGTGCGATAAACAGGGGGCTGGGTGAAAAACTGTTTTTT
>NA|14|TRBV27|NA|TRBJ2-7
CASLKSGIPYEQYF
TGTGCCAGCCTCAAATCGGGTATCCCCTACGAGCAGTACTTC
>NA|15|TRBV10-3|few|TRBJ2-7
CAISKPEDSIYEQYF
TGTGCCATCAGTAAACCAGAAGACAGTATCTACGAGCAGTACTTC
>NA|14|TRBV27|few|TRBJ1-6
CASSWTNYNSPLHF
TGTGCCAGCAGTTGGACAAACTATAATTCACCCCTCCACTTT
>NA|12|TRBV27|NA|TRBJ2-1
CASSLPYDEQFF
TGTGCCAGCAGTTTACCTTACGATGAGCAGTTCTTC
>NA|14|TRBV2|NA|TRBJ1-1
CASLLDRSNTEAFF
TGTGCCAGTCTCCTAGACAGATCAAACACTGAAGCTTTCTTT
>TRBD1|13|TRBV2|NA|TRBJ1-2
CASSEWFGTAYTF
TGTGCCAGCAGTGAATGGTTTGGGACAGCCTACACCTTC
>NA|11|TRBV2|NA|TRBJ2-7
CTSSIGAEQYF
TGTACCAGCAGTATCGGGGCCGAGCAGTACTTC
>NA|16|TRBV11-2|NA|TRBJ1-4
CASNLVGPGRGEKLFF
TGTGCCAGCAACTTAGTTGGCCCGGGACGGGGTGAAAAACTGTTTTTT
>NA|13|TRBV12-3/TRBV12-4|many|TRBJ2-6
CASSLRGANVLTF
TGCGCCAGCAGCTTGCGTGGGGCCAACGTCCTGACTTTC
>NA|14|TRBV6-5|NA|TRBJ2-3
CASSARDLTDTQYF
TGTGCCAGCAGTGCCCGGGACCTCACAGATACGCAGTATTTT
>NA|15|TRBV12-3/TRBV12-4|few|TRBJ2-1
CASKPGSPSYNEQFF
TGTGCCAGCAAACCGGGATCCCCCTCCTACAATGAGCAGTTCTTC
>NA|11|TRBV14|NA|TRBJ1-3
CASSEGNTIYF
TGTGCCAGCAGCGAAGGAAACACCATATATTTT
>TRBD2|18|TRBV7-2|many|TRBJ2-3
CASSLATISGGPTDTQYF
TGTGCCAGCAGCTTAGCGACCATTTCGGGAGGGCCCACAGATACGCAGTATTTT
>TRBD2|14|TRBV27|NA|TRBJ2-1
CASSLWTSGVEQFF
TGTGCCAGCAGTTTATGGACTAGCGGGGTTGAGCAGTTCTTC
>NA|15|TRBV5-1|NA|TRBJ2-3
CASRKRGPSTDTQYF
TGCGCCAGCAGGAAGAGGGGCCCGTCCACAGATACGCAGTATTTT
>NA|14|TRBV12-3/TRBV12-4|NA|TRBJ2-3
CASRLSSGADTQYF
TGTGCCAGCCGCCTGAGTAGCGGCGCAGATACGCAGTATTTT
>NA|15|TRBV28|few|TRBJ2-7
CASCSSSVRSYEQYF
TGTGCCAGCTGCTCATCTAGCGTTCGCTCCTACGAGCAGTACTTC
>NA|18|TRBV15|NA|TRBJ1-5
CATSRDLREDNSNQPQHF
TGTGCCACCAGCAGAGATCTAAGGGAGGATAATAGCAATCAGCCCCAGCATTTT
>NA|15|TRBV20-1|NA|TRBJ1-5
CSARDSDSSNQPQHF
TGCAGTGCTAGAGATTCGGACAGTAGCAATCAGCCCCAGCATTTT
>NA|13|TRBV4-2|few|TRBJ2-5
CASSQDSSETQYF
TGTGCCAGCAGCCAAGATTCTTCAGAGACCCAGTACTTC
>TRBD2|14|TRBV20-1|few|TRBJ2-7
CSARVGTKTYEQYF
TGCAGTGCTAGAGTGGGGACTAAGACCTACGAGCAGTACTTC
>NA|13|TRBV29-1|NA|TRBJ1-2
CSVVLSQGYGYTF
TGCAGCGTTGTCCTTTCACAGGGTTATGGCTACACCTTC
>NA|16|TRBV5-5|NA|TRBJ2-6
CSSSLLSGSGANVLTF
TGTTCCAGCAGCCTATTATCCGGGTCAGGGGCCAACGTCCTGACTTTC